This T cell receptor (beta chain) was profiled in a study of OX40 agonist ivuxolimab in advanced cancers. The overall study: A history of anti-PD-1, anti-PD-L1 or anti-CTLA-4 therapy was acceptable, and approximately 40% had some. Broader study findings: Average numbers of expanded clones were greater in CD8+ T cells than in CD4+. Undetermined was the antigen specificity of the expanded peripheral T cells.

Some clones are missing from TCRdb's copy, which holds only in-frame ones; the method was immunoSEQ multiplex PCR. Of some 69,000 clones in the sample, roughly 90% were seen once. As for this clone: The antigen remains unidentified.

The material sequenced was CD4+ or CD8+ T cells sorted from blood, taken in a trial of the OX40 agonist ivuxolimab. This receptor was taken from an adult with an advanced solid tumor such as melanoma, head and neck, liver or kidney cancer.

The CDR3 region is CASSLRYSTGIQETQYF. The DNA of the CDR3 is TGCGCCAGCAGCCTCCGATATTCGACAGGAATTCAAGAGACCCAGTACTTC. This sequence joins TRBV23-1 and TRBJ2-5, with D possibly being TRBD1 (6 bases). TRBV23-1 is flagged as an ORF with uncertain function. The CDR3 runs 17 residues. V lost 6 bases, J lost 2 bases, and 22 bases lay in between.